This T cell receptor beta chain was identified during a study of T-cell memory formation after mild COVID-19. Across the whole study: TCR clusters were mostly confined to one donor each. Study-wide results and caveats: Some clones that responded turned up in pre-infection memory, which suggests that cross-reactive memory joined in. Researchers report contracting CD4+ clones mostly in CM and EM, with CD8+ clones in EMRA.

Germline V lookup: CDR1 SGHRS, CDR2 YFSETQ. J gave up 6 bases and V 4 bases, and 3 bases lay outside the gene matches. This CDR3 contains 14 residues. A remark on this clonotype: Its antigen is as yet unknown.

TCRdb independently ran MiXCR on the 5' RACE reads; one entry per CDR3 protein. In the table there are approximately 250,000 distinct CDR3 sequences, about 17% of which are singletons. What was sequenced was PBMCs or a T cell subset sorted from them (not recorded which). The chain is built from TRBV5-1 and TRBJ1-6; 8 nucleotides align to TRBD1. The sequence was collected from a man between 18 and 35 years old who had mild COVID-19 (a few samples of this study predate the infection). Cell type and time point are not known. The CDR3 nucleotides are TGCGCCAGCAGCCAGGACAGGGTTAATTCACCCCTCCACTTT. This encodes CASSQDRVNSPLHF.